Below are 10 T cell receptor beta chains sequenced from a single sample in a study of blood T cell repertoires in COVID-19. The table came from immunoSEQ multiplex PCR; TCRdb's copy has only in-frame clones and leaves some out. The table has approximately 120,000 clones, around 88% seen once. The sequencing sample was made of peripheral blood. These receptors were taken from a human donor in a cohort sampled during active COVID-19.

The chain carries TRBV5-1 and TRBJ1-4; D possibly corresponds to TRBD1 (6 bases). The length of the CDR3 is 17 residues. V gave up 0 bases and J gave up 0 bases, with 12 bases separating them. Looked up from germline, CDR1 is SGHRS and CDR2 is YFSETQ. DNA for the CDR3: TGCGCCAGCAGCTTGGATGGGACACCTACAACTAATGAAAAACTGTTTTTT. It encodes CASSLDGTPTTNEKLFF.

The rearrangement joins TRBV5-1 to TRBJ1-1; the D gene is possibly TRBD1 (5 bases). Germline CDR1 SGHRS, CDR2 YFSETQ. The V gene lost 0 bases and the J gene lost 7 bases, with 13 bases spanning the gap. The CDR3 consists of 14 residues. The DNA of the CDR3 is TGCGCCAGCAGCTTGGCCTTTGAGACAGTTGAAGCTTTCTTT. Translated, it gives CASSLAFETVEAFF.

The gene calls are TRBV15 and TRBJ1-5; 8 bases match TRBD1. CDR1 LNHNV and CDR2 YYDKDF come from the germline V gene (reference sequence). This CDR3 spans 17 amino acids. Trimming at V came to 3 bases and at J to 0 bases, leaving 7 bases not matched to a gene. The CDR3 nucleotides are TGTGCCACCAGCAGTTCGGACAGGGATTATAGCAATCAGCCCCAGCATTTT. It codes for CATSSSDRDYSNQPQHF. Full variable domain (rest looked up from reference TRBV15 and TRBJ1-5): DAMVIQNPRYQVTQFGKPVTLSCSQTLNHNVMYWYQQKSSQAPKLLFHYYDKDFNNEADTPDNFQSRRPNTSFCFLDIRSPGLGDTAMYLCATSSSDRDYSNQPQHFGDGTRLSIL.

This chain connects TRBV20-1 to TRBJ2-1; 7 bases map to TRBD2. The junction had 12 bases not matched to a gene; V was cut back by 3 bases and J by 7 bases. The CDR3 length is 15 residues. The germline V gene encodes CDR1 DFQATT and CDR2 SNEGSKA (reference sequence). CDR3 bases: TGCAGTGCTAGTCCCGCCGGGACTACGAGGAATGAGCAGTTCTTC. Translating it yields CSASPAGTTRNEQFF.

The V gene is TRBV6-5, the J gene TRBJ1-4; 7 bases map to TRBD1. CDR3 length: 13 amino acids. After removal of 5 bases from V and 6 bases from J, the junction contained 3 bases not matched to a gene. Germline loops: CDR1 MNHEY, CDR2 SVGAGI. The CDR3 is CASSTGVDEKLFF. The CDR3 bases are TGTGCCAGCAGTACAGGGGTGGATGAAAAACTGTTTTTT.

In DNA form, the CDR3 reads TGTGCCAGCAGCCATGGGAGAGGGCAGTTTTATGGCTACACCTTC. Residues: CASSHGRGQFYGYTF. The chain combines TRBV3-1 (or the pseudogene TRBV3-2) with TRBJ1-2; D remains ambiguous. This CDR3 is built from 15 residues. Trimming removed 3 bases from V and 5 bases from J, with 16 bases in between. Germline V lookup: CDR1 LGHDT, CDR2 YNNKEL (reference sequence).

In DNA, the CDR3 is TGTGCCAGCAGCCGGAGGGAAACTAATGAAAAACTGTTTTTT. Protein sequence: CASSRRETNEKLFF. The chain is built from TRBV7-9 and TRBJ1-4, with D hard to call. The CDR3 consists of 14 residues. V gave up 5 bases and J gave up 1 base, with 8 bases separating them. Germline CDR1 is SEHNR and CDR2 is FQNEAQ (reference sequence).

The chain links TRBV6-5 to TRBJ1-1, with TRBD1 as a possible D gene (6 bases). This CDR3 comprises 15 residues. The germline gives CDR1 MNHEY, CDR2 SVGAGI. The ends were cut back, 6 bases at V and 1 base at J, with 15 bases in the middle. CDR3 protein: CASRRDTGPNTEAFF. CDR3 in DNA: TGTGCCAGCAGACGGGATACAGGGCCGAACACTGAAGCTTTCTTT.

V and J are TRBV5-1 and TRBJ1-1; tentative D call: TRBD1 (6 bases). CDR1 SGHRS and CDR2 YFSETQ come from the germline V gene. The CDR3 runs to 14 residues. Deletions cut 0 bases from V and 5 bases from J, with 11 bases between. The CDR3 reads CASSLDREGTEAFF. CDR3 DNA: TGCGCCAGCAGCTTGGACAGGGAGGGAACTGAAGCTTTCTTT.

The chain combines TRBV7-9 with TRBJ2-1; D unclear. The V end was cut by 0 bases, the J end by 9 bases, with 3 bases between. This CDR3 comprises 11 residues. In germline, CDR1 is SEHNR, CDR2 FQNEAQ (reference sequence). CDR3 in amino acids: CASSLAAEQFF. The CDR3, as DNA: TGTGCCAGCAGCTTAGCGGCTGAGCAGTTCTTC. The whole variable domain, filled in from reference TRBV7-9 and TRBJ2-1, reads DTGVSQNPRHKITKRGQNVTFRCDPISEHNRLYWYRQTLGQGPEFLTYFQNEAQLEKSRLLSDRFSAERPKGSFSTLEIQRTEQGDSAMYLCASSLAAEQFFGPGTRLTVL.